Described below is a single TCR beta chain sequence and its context. Its antigen is still unknown. The CDR3 contains 16 residues. Germline trimming cut 0 bases from V and 5 bases from J; bases unmatched to any gene: 6. Germline V gene data show CDR1 as SEHNR and CDR2 as FQNEAQ (reference sequence). A spike-in of synthetic TCR analog templates was added to each PCR. Some clones are missing from TCRdb's copy, which holds only in-frame ones; the method was immunoSEQ multiplex PCR. The sample yields about 30,000 clones, over 80% seen once. The sample belongs to a study of PD-L1 blockade in urothelial cancer. Study-wide results and caveats: Tumor-linked clones in blood grew more by 3 weeks in durable-benefit patients.

The receptor comes from a man aged 45 to 65 with urothelial cancer. The rearrangement links TRBV7-9 to TRBJ2-3; 9 bases are shared with TRBD2. Sequenced material: PBMCs, taken around atezolizumab (anti-PD-L1) treatment. The CDR3 sequence is CASSLAMGLAGDTQYF. The CDR3 nucleotides read TGTGCCAGCAGCTTAGCTATGGGACTAGCAGGAGATACGCAGTATTTT.